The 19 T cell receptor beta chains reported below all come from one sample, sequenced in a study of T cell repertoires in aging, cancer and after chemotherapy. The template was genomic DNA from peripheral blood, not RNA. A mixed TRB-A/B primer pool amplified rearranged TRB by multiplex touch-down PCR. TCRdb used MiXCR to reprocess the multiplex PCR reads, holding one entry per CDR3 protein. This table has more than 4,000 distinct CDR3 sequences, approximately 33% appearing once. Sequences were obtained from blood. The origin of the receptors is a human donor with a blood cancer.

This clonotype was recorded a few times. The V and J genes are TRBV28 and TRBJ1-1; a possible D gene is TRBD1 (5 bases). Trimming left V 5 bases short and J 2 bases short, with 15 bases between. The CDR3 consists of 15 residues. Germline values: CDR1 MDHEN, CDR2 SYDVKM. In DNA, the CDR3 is TGTGCCAGCAGTCCGCCCGGGACGGCAAACACTGAAGCTTTCTTT. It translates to CASSPPGTANTEAFF.

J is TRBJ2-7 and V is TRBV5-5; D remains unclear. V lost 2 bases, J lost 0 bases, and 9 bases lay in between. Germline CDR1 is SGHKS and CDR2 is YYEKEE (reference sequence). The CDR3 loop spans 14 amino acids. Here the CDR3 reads CASSLVGYSYEQYF. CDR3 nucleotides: TGTGCCAGCAGCTTAGTGGGGTACTCCTACGAGCAGTACTTC.

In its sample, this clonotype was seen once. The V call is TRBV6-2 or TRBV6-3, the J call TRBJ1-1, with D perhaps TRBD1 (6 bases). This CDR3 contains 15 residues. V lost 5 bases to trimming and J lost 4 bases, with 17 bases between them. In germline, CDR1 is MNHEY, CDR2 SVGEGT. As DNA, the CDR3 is TGTGCCAGCAGTCTCTTTTCCGGGACAACCACTGAAGCTTTCTTT. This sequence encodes CASSLFSGTTTEAFF.

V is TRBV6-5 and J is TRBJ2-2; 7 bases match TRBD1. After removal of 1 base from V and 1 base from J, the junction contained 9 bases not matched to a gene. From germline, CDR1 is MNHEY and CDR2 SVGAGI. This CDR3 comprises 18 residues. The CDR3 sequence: CASSYFDRAHLNTGELFF. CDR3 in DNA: TGTGCCAGCAGTTACTTTGACAGGGCCCATCTGAACACCGGGGAGCTGTTTTTT.

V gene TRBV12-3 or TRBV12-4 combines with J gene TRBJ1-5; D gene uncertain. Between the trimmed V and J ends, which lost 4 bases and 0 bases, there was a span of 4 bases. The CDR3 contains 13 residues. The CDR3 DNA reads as TGTGCCAGCAGTTACTATAGCAATCAGCCCCAGCATTTT. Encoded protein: CASSYYSNQPQHF.

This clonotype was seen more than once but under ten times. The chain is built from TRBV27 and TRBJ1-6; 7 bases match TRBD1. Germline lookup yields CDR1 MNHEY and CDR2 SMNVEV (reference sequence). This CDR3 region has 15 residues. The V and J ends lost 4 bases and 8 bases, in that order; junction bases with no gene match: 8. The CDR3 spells CASSSRQGWDSPLHF. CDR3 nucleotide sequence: TGTGCCAGCAGTTCACGACAGGGATGGGATTCACCCCTCCACTTT.

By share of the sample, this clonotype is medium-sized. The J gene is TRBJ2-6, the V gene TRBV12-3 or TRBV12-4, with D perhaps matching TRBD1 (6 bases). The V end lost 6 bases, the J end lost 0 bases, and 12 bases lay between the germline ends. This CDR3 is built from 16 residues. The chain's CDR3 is CASRRGQYSGANVLTF. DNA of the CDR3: TGTGCCAGCAGGAGAGGACAGTACTCTGGGGCCAACGTCCTGACTTTC.

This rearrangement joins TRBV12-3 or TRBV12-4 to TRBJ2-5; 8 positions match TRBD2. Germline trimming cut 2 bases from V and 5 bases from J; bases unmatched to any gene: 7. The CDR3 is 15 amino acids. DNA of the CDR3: TGTGCCAGCAGTTTAACAGCGGGGGTGAGGGAGACCCAGTACTTC. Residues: CASSLTAGVRETQYF.

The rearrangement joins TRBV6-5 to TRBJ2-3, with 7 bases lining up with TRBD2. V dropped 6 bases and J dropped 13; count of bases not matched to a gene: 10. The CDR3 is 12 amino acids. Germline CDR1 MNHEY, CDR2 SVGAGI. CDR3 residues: CASRNRAGREYF. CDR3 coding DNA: TGTGCCAGCAGGAACCGAGCGGGGAGGGAGTATTTT.

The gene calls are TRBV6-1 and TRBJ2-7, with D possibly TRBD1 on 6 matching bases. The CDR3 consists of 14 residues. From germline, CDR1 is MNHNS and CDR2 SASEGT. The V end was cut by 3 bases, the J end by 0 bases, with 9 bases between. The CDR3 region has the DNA TGTGCCAGCAGTGAGGTACAGGGCTCCTACGAGCAGTACTTC. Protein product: CASSEVQGSYEQYF.

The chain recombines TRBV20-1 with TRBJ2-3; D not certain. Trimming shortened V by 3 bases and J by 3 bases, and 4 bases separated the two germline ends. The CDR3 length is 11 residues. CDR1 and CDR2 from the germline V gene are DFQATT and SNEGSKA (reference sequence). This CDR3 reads CSARLTDTQYF. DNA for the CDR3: TGCAGTGCTAGGCTAACAGATACGCAGTATTTT.

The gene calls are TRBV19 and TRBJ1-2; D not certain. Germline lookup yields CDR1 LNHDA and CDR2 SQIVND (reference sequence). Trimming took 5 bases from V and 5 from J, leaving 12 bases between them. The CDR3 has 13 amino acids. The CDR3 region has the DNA TGTGCCAGTAGTTGGGCTGTTTCTTATGGCTACACCTTC. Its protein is CASSWAVSYGYTF. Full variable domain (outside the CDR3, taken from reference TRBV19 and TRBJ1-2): DGGITQSPKYLFRKEGQNVTLSCEQNLNHDAMYWYRQDPGQGLRLIYYSQIVNDFQKGDIAEGYSVSREKKESFPLTVTSAQKNPTAFYLCASSWAVSYGYTFGSGTRLTVV.

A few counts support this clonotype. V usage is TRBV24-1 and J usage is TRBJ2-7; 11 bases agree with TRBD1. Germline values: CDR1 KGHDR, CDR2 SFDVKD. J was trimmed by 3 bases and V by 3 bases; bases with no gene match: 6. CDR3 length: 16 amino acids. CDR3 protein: CATSDAGTGGGYEQYF. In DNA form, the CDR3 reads TGTGCCACCAGTGATGCCGGGACAGGGGGGGGCTACGAGCAGTACTTC.

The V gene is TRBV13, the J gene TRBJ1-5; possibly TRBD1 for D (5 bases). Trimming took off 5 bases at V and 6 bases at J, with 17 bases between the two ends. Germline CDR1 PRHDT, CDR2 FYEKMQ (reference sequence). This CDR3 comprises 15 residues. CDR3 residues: CASSLAQAGGQPQHF. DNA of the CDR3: TGTGCCAGCAGCCTCGCCCAGGCCGGGGGTCAGCCCCAGCATTTT.

CDR3 residues: CASSIYRGPTGELFF. CDR3 sequence (DNA): TGTGCCAGCAGTATCTACAGGGGGCCGACCGGGGAGCTGTTTTTT. The rearrangement joins TRBV28 to TRBJ2-2; 9 bases align to TRBD1. The length of the CDR3 is 15 residues. The germline gives CDR1 MDHEN, CDR2 SYDVKM. The V gene end was trimmed by 5 bases and the J gene end by 5 bases; junction bases not matched to a gene: 6.

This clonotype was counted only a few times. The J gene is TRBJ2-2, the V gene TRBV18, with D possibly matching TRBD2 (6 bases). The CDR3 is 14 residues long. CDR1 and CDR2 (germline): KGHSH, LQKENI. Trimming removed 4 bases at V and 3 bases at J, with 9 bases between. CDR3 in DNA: TGTGCCAGCTCACTAAGGGACTACACCGGGGAGCTGTTTTTT. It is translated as CASSLRDYTGELFF.

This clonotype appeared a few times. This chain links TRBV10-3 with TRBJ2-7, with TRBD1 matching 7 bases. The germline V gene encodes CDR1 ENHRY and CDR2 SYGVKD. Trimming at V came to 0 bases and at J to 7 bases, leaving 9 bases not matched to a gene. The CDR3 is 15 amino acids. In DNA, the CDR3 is TGTGCCATCAGTGAGTCGCAGGGACAGTCCCGGGAGCAGTACTTC. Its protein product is CAISESQGQSREQYF.

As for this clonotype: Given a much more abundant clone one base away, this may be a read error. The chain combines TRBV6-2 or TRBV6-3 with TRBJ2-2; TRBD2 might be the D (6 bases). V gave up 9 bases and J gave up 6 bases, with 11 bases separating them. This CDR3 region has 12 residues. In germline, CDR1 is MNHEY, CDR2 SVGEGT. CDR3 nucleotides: TGTGCCAGAACCGGCGGGGCCGGGGAGCTGTTTTTT. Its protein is CARTGGAGELFF.

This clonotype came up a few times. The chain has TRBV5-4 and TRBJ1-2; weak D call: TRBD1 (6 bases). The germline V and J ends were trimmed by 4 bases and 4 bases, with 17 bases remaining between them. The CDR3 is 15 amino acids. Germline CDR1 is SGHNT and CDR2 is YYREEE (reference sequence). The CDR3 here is CASSPREGVGYGYTF. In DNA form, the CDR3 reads TGTGCCAGCAGCCCGAGGGAGGGGGTTGGCTATGGCTACACCTTC.